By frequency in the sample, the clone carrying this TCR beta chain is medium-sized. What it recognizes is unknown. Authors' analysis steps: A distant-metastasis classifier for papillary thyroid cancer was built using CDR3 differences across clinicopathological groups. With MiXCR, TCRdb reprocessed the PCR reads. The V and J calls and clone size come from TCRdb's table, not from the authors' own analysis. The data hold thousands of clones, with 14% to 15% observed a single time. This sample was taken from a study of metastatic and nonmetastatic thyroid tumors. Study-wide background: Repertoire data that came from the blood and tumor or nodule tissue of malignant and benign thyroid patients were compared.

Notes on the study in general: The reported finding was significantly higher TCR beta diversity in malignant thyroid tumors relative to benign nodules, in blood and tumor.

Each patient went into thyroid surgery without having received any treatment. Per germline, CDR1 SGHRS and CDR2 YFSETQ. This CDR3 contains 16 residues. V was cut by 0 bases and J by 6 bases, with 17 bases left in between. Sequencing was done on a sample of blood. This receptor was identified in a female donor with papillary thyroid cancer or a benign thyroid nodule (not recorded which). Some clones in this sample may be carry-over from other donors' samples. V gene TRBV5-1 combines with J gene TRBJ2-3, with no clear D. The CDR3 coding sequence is TGCGCCAGCAGCTTGGAGCAGGCGGCTAGGGCGGATACGCAGTATTTT. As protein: CASSLEQAARADTQYF.